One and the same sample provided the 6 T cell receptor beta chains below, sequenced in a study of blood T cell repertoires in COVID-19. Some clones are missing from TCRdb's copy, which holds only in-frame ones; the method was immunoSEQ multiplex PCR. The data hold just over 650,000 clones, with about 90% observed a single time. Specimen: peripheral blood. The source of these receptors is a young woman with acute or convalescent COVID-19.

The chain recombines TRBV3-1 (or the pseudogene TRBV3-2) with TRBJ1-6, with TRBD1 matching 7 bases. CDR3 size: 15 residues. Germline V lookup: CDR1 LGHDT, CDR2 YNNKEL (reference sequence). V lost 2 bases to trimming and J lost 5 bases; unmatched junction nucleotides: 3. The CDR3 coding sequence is TGTGCCAGCAGCCAATGGGGGACAGATAATTCACCCCTCCACTTT. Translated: CASSQWGTDNSPLHF.

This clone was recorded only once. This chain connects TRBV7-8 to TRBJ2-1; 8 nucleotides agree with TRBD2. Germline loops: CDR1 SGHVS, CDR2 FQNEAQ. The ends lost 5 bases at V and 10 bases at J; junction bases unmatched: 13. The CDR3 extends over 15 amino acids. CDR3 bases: TGTGCCAGCAGCGTCAGGCGGGGGGTCTTTGGGGAGCAGTTCTTC. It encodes CASSVRRGVFGEQFF.

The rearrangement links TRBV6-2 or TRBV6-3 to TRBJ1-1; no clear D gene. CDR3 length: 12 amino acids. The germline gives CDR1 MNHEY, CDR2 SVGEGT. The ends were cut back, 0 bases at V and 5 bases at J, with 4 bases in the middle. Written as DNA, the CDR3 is TGTGCCAGCAGTTACTCGAGGACTGAAGCTTTCTTT. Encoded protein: CASSYSRTEAFF.

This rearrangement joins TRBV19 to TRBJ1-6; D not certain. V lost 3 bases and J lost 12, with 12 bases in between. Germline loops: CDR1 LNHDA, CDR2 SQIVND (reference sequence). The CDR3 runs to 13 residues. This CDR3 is CASSISETLPLHF. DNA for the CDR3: TGTGCCAGTAGTATCTCCGAAACTTTACCCCTCCACTTT.

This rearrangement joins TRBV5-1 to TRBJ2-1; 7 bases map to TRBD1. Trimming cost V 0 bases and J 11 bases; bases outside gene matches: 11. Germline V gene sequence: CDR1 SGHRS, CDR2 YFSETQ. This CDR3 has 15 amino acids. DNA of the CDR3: TGCGCCAGCAGCTTGGCGACGGGACAGAGCCTTCAGCAGTTCTTC. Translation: CASSLATGQSLQQFF.

CDR3 bases: TGCGCCAGCAGCCAAACAGGGGACCATGGCTACACCTTC. It translates to CASSQTGDHGYTF. The rearrangement links TRBV5-1 to TRBJ1-2; 7 bases are shared with TRBD1. J gave up 6 bases and V 4 bases, and 6 bases lay outside the gene matches. The germline V gene encodes CDR1 SGHRS and CDR2 YFSETQ. The CDR3 has 13 amino acids.